The clone carrying this T cell receptor beta chain was counted only a few times. Its antigen remains unknown. The sample comes from a study of identical twins. Study observations and caveats: Out-of-frame alpha sequences common to twins exhibited an excess of low generation probability. Researchers reported weaker excess twin sharing in beta out-of-frame sequences. Cord blood beta clonotypes that were abundant carried fewer insertions, and memory repertoires showed no such trend.

One entry per CDR3 protein results from TCRdb running MiXCR on the 5' RACE reads. The sample lists 1.5 million to 2 million distinct CDR3 sequences; 25% to 35% were seen once. The V end lost 4 bases, the J end lost 8 bases, and 16 bases lay between the germline ends. CDR1 is SGHRS, CDR2 YFSETQ, per germline. This CDR3 is built from 14 residues. The sample consisted of cord blood. This chain joins TRBV5-1 and TRBJ2-1, with D unresolved. The sequence derives from a newborn girl in good health. The CDR3 DNA reads TGCGCCAGCAGCCATACGACGGTTACGGATGAGCAGTTCTTC. Its protein product is CASSHTTVTDEQFF.